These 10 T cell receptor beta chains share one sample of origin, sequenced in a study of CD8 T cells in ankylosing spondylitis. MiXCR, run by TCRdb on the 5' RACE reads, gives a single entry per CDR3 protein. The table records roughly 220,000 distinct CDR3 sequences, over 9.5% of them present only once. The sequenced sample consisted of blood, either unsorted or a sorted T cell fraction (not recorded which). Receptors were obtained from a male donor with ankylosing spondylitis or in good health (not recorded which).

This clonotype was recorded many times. For the CDR3, the DNA is TGTGCCACCAACCCGGACAGCACAGATACGCAGTATTTT. It translates to CATNPDSTDTQYF. The chain links TRBV10-3 to TRBJ2-3; D is ambiguous. Trimming pared 10 bases from V and 0 bases from J, leaving 11 bases between. This CDR3 contains 13 residues. Germline values: CDR1 ENHRY, CDR2 SYGVKD.

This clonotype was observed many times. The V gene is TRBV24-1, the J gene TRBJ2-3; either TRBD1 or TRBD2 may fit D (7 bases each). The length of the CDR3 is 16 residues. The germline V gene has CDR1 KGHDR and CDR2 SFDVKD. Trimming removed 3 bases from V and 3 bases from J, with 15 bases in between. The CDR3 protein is CATSDPTGRVTDTQYF. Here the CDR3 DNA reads TGTGCCACCAGTGATCCGACAGGGAGGGTGACAGATACGCAGTATTTT.

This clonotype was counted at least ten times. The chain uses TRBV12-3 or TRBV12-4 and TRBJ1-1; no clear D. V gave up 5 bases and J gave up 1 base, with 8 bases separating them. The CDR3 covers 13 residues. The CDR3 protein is CASSTNKNTEAFF. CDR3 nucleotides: TGTGCCAGCAGTACGAACAAGAACACTGAAGCTTTCTTT.

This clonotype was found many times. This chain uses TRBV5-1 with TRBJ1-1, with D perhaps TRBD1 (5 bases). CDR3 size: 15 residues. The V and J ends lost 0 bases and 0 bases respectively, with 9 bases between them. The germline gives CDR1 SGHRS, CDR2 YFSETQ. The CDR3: CASSLVQGLNTEAFF. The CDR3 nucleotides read TGCGCCAGCAGCTTGGTTCAGGGCCTGAACACTGAAGCTTTCTTT.

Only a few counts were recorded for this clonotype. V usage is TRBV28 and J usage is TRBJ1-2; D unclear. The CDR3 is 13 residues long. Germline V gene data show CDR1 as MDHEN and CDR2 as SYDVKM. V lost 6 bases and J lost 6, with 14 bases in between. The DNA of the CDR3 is TGTGCCAGCAGCTCCATCCGGACGGATGGCTACACCTTC. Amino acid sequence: CASSSIRTDGYTF.

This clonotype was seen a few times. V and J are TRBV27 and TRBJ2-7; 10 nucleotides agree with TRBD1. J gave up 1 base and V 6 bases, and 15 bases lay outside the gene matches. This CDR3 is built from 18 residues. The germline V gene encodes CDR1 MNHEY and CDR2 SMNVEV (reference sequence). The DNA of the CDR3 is TGTGCCAGCAGCCCAACCCAAAGTGACAGGGGGCAATCCTACGAGCAGTACTTC. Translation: CASSPTQSDRGQSYEQYF.

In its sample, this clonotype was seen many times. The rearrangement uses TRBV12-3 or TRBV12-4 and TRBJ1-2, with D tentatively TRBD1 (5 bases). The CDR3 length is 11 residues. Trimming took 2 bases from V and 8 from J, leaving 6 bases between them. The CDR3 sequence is CASSLPGGYTF. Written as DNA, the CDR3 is TGTGCCAGCAGTTTACCAGGGGGCTACACCTTC.

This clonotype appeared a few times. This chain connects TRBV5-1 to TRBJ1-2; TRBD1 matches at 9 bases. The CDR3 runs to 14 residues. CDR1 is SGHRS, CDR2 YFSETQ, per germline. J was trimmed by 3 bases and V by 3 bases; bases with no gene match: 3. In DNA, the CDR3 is TGCGCCAGCAGCTCTACAGGGGGCGACTATGGCTACACCTTC. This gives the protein CASSSTGGDYGYTF. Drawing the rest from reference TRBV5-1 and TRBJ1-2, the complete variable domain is KAGVTQTPRYLIKTRGQQVTLSCSPISGHRSVSWYQQTPGQGLQFLFEYFSETQRNKGNFPGRFSGRQFSNSRSEMNVSTLELGDSALYLCASSSTGGDYGYTFGSGTRLTVV.

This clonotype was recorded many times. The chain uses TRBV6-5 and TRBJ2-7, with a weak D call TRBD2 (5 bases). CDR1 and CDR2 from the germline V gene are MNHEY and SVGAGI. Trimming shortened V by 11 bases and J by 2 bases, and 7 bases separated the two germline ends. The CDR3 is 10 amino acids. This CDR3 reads CAAGAYEQYF. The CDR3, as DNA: TGTGCCGCCGGGGCCTACGAGCAGTACTTC.

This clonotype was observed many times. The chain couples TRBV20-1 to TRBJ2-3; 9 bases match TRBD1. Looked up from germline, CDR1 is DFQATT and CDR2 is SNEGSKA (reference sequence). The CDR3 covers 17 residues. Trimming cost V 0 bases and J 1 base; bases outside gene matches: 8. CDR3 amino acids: CSAREWGQGGRTDTQYF. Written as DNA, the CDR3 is TGCAGTGCTAGAGAATGGGGACAGGGAGGTCGCACAGATACGCAGTATTTT.